This T cell receptor beta chain was identified in a study of shared clonotypes between healthy human individuals. Whole-study results and caveats: A limitation of the genetic and exposure-history diversity represented arose from few donors. Collection of samples was limited to blood; tissue repertoires likely differ.

From CD4+ cells came CD45RA+ naive and CD45RA-negative memory subsets. The germline V and J ends were trimmed by 6 bases and 2 bases, with 17 bases remaining between them. The length of the CDR3 is 16 residues. Germline V gene lookup returns CDR1 MNHEY and CDR2 SMNVEV (reference sequence). The count of this clone is one. What it binds is unknown. Authors' data handling: Junction-only sequences produced by ImmunoSEQ had no quality scores, so filtering differed. Clones were read by immunoSEQ multiplex PCR, and TCRdb kept only the in-frame ones, dropping some. That table supplies the V and J calls and clone size; D and trimming were determined from the DNA. The data show roughly 680,000 clones, about two thirds seen once.

The sequencing input was memory CD4+ T cells sorted from blood. Regarding subset: CD45RA-negative fraction. This rearrangement joins TRBV27 to TRBJ1-5, with D possibly matching TRBD1 (6 bases). The origin of this receptor is a woman in her 30s in good health. Here the CDR3 reads CASRREGGLGNQPQHF. The CDR3, as DNA: TGTGCCAGCAGGCGCGAAGGGGGACTCGGCAATCAGCCCCAGCATTTT.